The subject of this entry is one T cell receptor beta chain. Germline and junction disagree at one end, which may indicate a read error. This sample was taken from a study of blood T cells in healthy people across ages. Sample-barcoded 5' priming and a J-beta primer mix drove a second PCR of 7 to 11 cycles. Each CDR3 protein gets one entry after TCRdb re-called the 5' RACE reads with MiXCR. The data show 1,500,000 or so distinct CDR3 sequences, with 35% to 45% seen just once and more than 4% held by the top ten. Germline V lookup: CDR1 SGDLS, CDR2 YYNGEE. This CDR3 comprises 16 residues. V is TRBV9 and J is TRBJ2-1; D is possibly TRBD1 (6 bases). Material for sequencing was blood. This receptor was obtained from a young woman in good health. The CDR3 region has the DNA TGTGCCAGCAGCGTGGCCACCAGGGGCTCCTACAATGGGCAGTTCTTC. This translates into CASSVATRGSYNGQFF. The full variable domain, its missing parts supplied by reference TRBV9 and TRBJ2-1, is DSGVTQTPKHLITATGQRVTLRCSPRSGDLSVYWYQQSLDQGLQFLIQYYNGEERAKGNILERFSAQQFPDLHSELNLSSLELGDSALYFCASSVATRGSYNGQFFGPGTRLTVL.